This note documents a single T cell receptor (beta chain) sequence. This clone's antigen is unknown. The input lacks base qualities; no much larger clone sits a single base away. This record belongs to a study of blood T cell repertoires in COVID-19 (dated by TCRdb to 2018 to 2021). Study-wide context: Collaborator samples came from the United States, Italy and Spain and covered acute and convalescent phases of COVID-19. Where available, HLA class I and class II types were taken from metadata supplied by the sample provider and were not determined by assay-based typing. The sample metadata nearly always contained a de-identified subject ID, COVID-19 status, age in years and sex. The repertoires were released in a freely available public database intended as a resource for research on the immune response to SARS-CoV-2. The prospective study material was composed of cDNA or gDNA derived from T cells, B-cell-depleted T cells, or PBMCs. Samples came from the ongoing ImmuneRACE study (first 160 participants) plus 1,254 subjects from 6 global collaborators. Subjects who had been exposed to COVID-19, were actively infected with it, or had recovered from it provided the deeply sampled blood TCRbeta repertoires that made up the dataset. Overall study results and their limits: How much clinical and demographic metadata was included differed by source and by participant, and the metadata was provided uncurated.

Participants in the prospective study were enrolled through a virtual design, were aged about 18 to 100 years, and lived in approximately 24 United States geographic areas. In the prospective study, cohorts were assigned on the basis of participant-reported clinical history obtained from a screening survey and a study questionnaire. Recovered participants in ImmuneRACE Cohort 3 were defined by two consecutive negative NP/OP PCR tests, clearance by a healthcare professional, or resolution of symptoms. Mobile phlebotomists in the prospective study collected whole blood, serum and a nasopharyngeal or oropharyngeal swab from every participant. Prospective study participants could optionally give additional blood draws and questionnaires over an approximately 2-month period. Prospective study blood samples were shipped either frozen or at room temperature before DNA extraction. CDR1 and CDR2 were assigned from the germline V gene as MNHNS and SASEGT. The CDR3 measures 16 amino acids from cysteine to phenylalanine. Only the CDR3 DNA stays, 48 bases, in frame from base 1. Ends trimmed: V by 4 bases, J by 5 bases; bases unmatched to a gene: 9.

TCRbeta CDR3 regions were amplified from genomic DNA using the immunoSEQ Assay, a bias-controlled multiplex PCR. As for the authors' bioinformatics: The number of nucleated cells in each sample was estimated from the amplification of reference gene primers within the assay. To quantify the absolute abundance of each unique TCRbeta CDR3 rearrangement, sequence reads were collapsed and filtered. For each sample, productive Simpson clonality was calculated as the square root of Simpson's diversity index over productive rearrangements. Here the immuneACCESS table is served through TCRdb, limited to in-frame sequences with V and J called. Missing clones are a known gap in these copies; in checked studies unresolved V genes cover under half, and the rest lacks a known reason. V and J calls and clone size are those listed in that table; D and trimming were worked out from the DNA. This sample holds roughly 260,000 clones; around nine tenths were observed only once. The ten top clones hold approximately 2% of the sample.

The sample consisted of PBMCs or T cells enriched from blood (not recorded which). The chain couples TRBV6-1 to TRBJ2-1, with 9 middle bases fitting TRBD2. The TCR comes from a young woman who had recovered from COVID-19. For the CDR3, the sequence is CASSAMGLARNNEQFF. The bases read TGTGCCAGCAGTGCTATGGGACTAGCCCGGAACAATGAGCAGTTCTTC.